This passage covers 4 T cell receptor beta chains from one sample sequenced in a study of CD4 T cells in relation to SARS-CoV-2 and coronaviruses. These receptors' targets are unknown. CD4+ T cells from unexposed donors were obtained before the COVID-19 pandemic (2011-2018). CD4+ T cells were isolated from the cells after 10 days of culture. Only in-frame clones appear in the TCRdb table, and some are missing; sequencing was by immunoSEQ multiplex PCR. There are around 23,000 clones in the sample; about four fifths occur only once, and around 13% lies in the top ten. The material sequenced was CD4+ T cells from PBMCs, cultured in vitro. These receptor sequences come from a human donor in good health.

The chain is built from TRBV10-3 and TRBJ2-7; D is undetermined. V was shortened by 1 base and J by 3 bases, with 7 bases between the two germline ends. From germline, CDR1 is ENHRY and CDR2 SYGVKD. The CDR3 totals 13 residues. The CDR3 here is CAISELGNYEQYF. Here the CDR3 DNA reads TGTGCCATCAGTGAGTTAGGGAACTACGAGCAGTACTTC.

V is TRBV18 and J is TRBJ2-5; 9 bases are a match to TRBD1. CDR1 KGHSH and CDR2 LQKENI come from the germline V gene. The V segment lost 3 bases and the J segment 3 bases; nucleotides outside the gene matches: 5. This CDR3 comprises 15 residues. As DNA, the CDR3 is TGTGCCAGCTCACCTCGACAGGGGGGAAAAGAGACCCAGTACTTC. This gives the protein CASSPRQGGKETQYF.

The J gene is TRBJ2-6, the V gene TRBV29-1, with D uncertain. Germline V gene data show CDR1 as SQVTM and CDR2 as ANQGSEA. The length of the CDR3 is 12 residues. The ends were cut back, 3 bases at V and 0 bases at J, with 0 bases in the middle. The CDR3, as DNA: TGCAGCGTTGACTCTGGGGCCAACGTCCTGACTTTC. It is translated as CSVDSGANVLTF.

V gene TRBV7-9 combines with J gene TRBJ2-7, with D perhaps matching TRBD2 (6 bases). Trimming took off 5 bases at V and 2 bases at J, with 16 bases between the two ends. CDR1 and CDR2 from the germline V gene are SEHNR and FQNEAQ (reference sequence). The length of the CDR3 is 15 residues. The CDR3 sequence: CASSPGPGVPYEQYF. The CDR3 DNA reads as TGTGCCAGCAGCCCGGGGCCGGGGGTTCCCTACGAGCAGTACTTC.